Each of the 4 T cell receptor beta chains below was sequenced from the same sample in a study of blood T cell repertoires in COVID-19. Sequencing was performed with immunoSEQ multiplex PCR; in TCRdb, only in-frame clones are kept and a portion is missing. The sample carries about 230,000 clones, about nine tenths recorded once. Sample: peripheral blood. The source is a middle-aged man with COVID-19, enrolled during active disease.

The gene calls are TRBV3-1 (or the pseudogene TRBV3-2) and TRBJ2-7, with 9 bases fitting TRBD2. CDR1 is LGHDT, CDR2 YNNKEL, per germline (reference sequence). V trimming: 2 bases; J trimming: 1 base; junction bases outside the gene matches: 9. This CDR3 comprises 17 residues. The CDR3 region is CASSQRKAGGRSYEQYF. CDR3 nucleotide sequence: TGTGCCAGCAGCCAACGAAAGGCGGGGGGGCGGTCCTACGAGCAGTACTTC.

This chain joins TRBV30 and TRBJ1-2; D perhaps matches TRBD1 (5 bases). With 0 bases removed from V and 4 bases from J, the gap between germline ends came to 9 bases. This CDR3 is 13 amino acids long. Germline V gives CDR1 GTSNPN, CDR2 SVGIG (reference sequence). The CDR3 protein is CAWSVDRAYGYTF. CDR3 in DNA: TGTGCCTGGAGTGTCGACAGAGCCTATGGCTACACCTTC.

As regards this clone: The same CDR3 is also encoded by other DNA sequences in this sample. The V and J genes are TRBV18 and TRBJ2-2; 10 nucleotides align to TRBD1. The V and J ends lost 0 bases and 6 bases, in that order; junction bases with no gene match: 1. Germline CDR1 is KGHSH and CDR2 is LQKENI. This CDR3 contains 15 residues. CDR3 bases: TGTGCCAGCTCACCACCGGGACAGGGGTCCGGGGAGCTGTTTTTT. It encodes CASSPPGQGSGELFF.

The chain joins TRBV6-5 to TRBJ1-1, with a tentative D call TRBD1 (5 bases). Looked up from germline, CDR1 is MNHEY and CDR2 is SVGAGI. Trimming shortened V by 5 bases and J by 4 bases, and 14 bases separated the two germline ends. The CDR3 contains 14 residues. CDR3 region: CASSRGGSGTEAFF. The CDR3 DNA reads TGTGCCAGCAGTCGGGGGGGAAGTGGCACTGAAGCTTTCTTT.